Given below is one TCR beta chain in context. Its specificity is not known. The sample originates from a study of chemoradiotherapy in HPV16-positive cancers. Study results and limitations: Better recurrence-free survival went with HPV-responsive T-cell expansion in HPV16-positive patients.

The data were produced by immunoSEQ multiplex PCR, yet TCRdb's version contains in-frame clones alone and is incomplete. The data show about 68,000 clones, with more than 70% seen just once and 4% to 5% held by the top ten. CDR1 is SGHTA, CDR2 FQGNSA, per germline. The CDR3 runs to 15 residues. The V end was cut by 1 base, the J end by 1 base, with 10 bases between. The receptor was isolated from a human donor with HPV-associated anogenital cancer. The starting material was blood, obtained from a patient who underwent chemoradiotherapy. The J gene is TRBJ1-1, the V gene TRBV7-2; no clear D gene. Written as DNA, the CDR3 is TGTGCCAGCAGCTTAGTTTCAGCCGCGAACACTGAAGCTTTCTTT. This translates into CASSLVSAANTEAFF.